The rows below give T cell receptor beta chains drawn from one sample of a study of beta chain features in type 1 diabetes. Only in-frame clones appear in the TCRdb table, and some are missing; sequencing was by immunoSEQ multiplex PCR. The sample gives a few hundred thousand clones, around 15% of which show up once; about 6.7% is in the top ten. The sequenced material came from central memory CD4+ T cells from blood. The receptors derive from a man aged 25 to 45 in good health. The CDR3 runs from the conserved cysteine through the conserved F or W. D genes are given only for firm matches. Size values are once, few and many counts, or a class for expanded clones, and some rows have none.

d_call	cdr3_length	v_call	j_call	clone_size	cdr3_aa	cdr3_nt
-	15	TRBV5-1	TRBJ1-2	-	CASSLTDSSFYGYTF	TGCGCCAGCAGCTTGACAGATTCATCCTTTTATGGCTACACCTTC
TRBD1	15	TRBV5-5	TRBJ2-3	-	CASSFPGQGADTQYF	TGTGCCAGCAGCTTTCCGGGACAGGGCGCAGATACGCAGTATTTT
-	13	TRBV5-4	TRBJ1-1	-	CASSLARQGVAFF	TGTGCCAGCAGCTTAGCGCGTCAGGGTGTAGCTTTCTTT
TRBD1	15	TRBV19	TRBJ2-3	few	CASSATGSGTDTQYF	TGTGCCAGTAGTGCGACAGGGTCCGGCACAGATACGCAGTATTTT
-	14	TRBV7-2	TRBJ2-3	-	CASSSSSGTDTQYF	TGTGCCAGCAGCTCCTCTTCGGGCACAGATACGCAGTATTTT
-	13	TRBV30	TRBJ2-1	few	CASSGSVNNEQFF	TGTGCCAGTAGTGGTTCGGTAAACAATGAGCAGTTCTTC
-	12	TRBV5-6	TRBJ1-5	-	CASSGPPSPQHF	TGTGCCAGCAGCGGTCCGCCCTCGCCCCAGCATTTT
-	14	TRBV5-1	TRBJ2-5	-	CASSLAGTIETQYF	TGCGCCAGCAGCTTGGCCGGGACCATAGAGACCCAGTACTTC
-	16	TRBV29-1	TRBJ1-1	many	CSVDGVLSRASTEAFF	TGCAGCGTTGATGGGGTCTTGTCCAGGGCCAGCACTGAAGCTTTCTTT
-	14	TRBV18	TRBJ1-1	few	CASSPQGRGTEAFF	TGTGCCAGCTCACCACAGGGAAGAGGAACTGAAGCTTTCTTT
-	14	TRBV11-2	TRBJ1-3	-	CASSSGISRNTIYF	TGTGCCAGCAGCTCCGGGATTAGTAGAAACACCATATATTTT
-	14	TRBV11-3	TRBJ2-4	many	CASRQGLGSNIQYF	TGTGCCAGCAGACAGGGACTTGGATCCAACATTCAGTACTTC
TRBD1	20	TRBV4-1	TRBJ2-5	few	CASSQDYRTGGIGSQETQYF	TGCGCCAGCAGCCAAGACTACCGGACAGGGGGCATAGGGAGCCAAGAGACCCAGTACTTC
-	14	TRBV21-1	TRBJ1-5	few	CASSNTGFHQPQHF	TGTGCCAGCAGCAACACAGGGTTTCATCAGCCCCAGCATTTT
TRBD2	16	TRBV5-4	TRBJ2-3	few	CASSWGGAGSTDTQYF	TGTGCCAGCAGCTGGGGGGGAGCGGGAAGCACAGATACGCAGTATTTT
TRBD1	15	TRBV19	TRBJ1-1	few	CASPQDRYDTVEAFF	TGTGCCAGTCCCCAGGACAGGTACGATACCGTTGAAGCTTTCTTT
TRBD1	15	TRBV6-1	TRBJ1-5	few	CASSSGTGGDQPQHF	TGTGCCAGCAGTTCCGGGACAGGGGGAGATCAGCCCCAGCATTTT
-	11	TRBV27	TRBJ1-5	-	CASSQGEPQHF	TGTGCCAGCAGTCAAGGGGAGCCCCAGCATTTT
-	16	TRBV19	TRBJ1-2	-	CASSRQAVPSDYGYTF	TGTGCCAGTAGCAGACAGGCCGTGCCCTCCGACTATGGCTACACCTTC
-	14	TRBV7-8	TRBJ2-5	-	CASSLFSDQETQYF	TGTGCCAGCAGCTTATTTTCCGACCAAGAGACCCAGTACTTC
-	13	TRBV10-3	TRBJ1-2	few	CAINDRIVDGYTF	TGTGCCATCAACGACAGGATTGTGGATGGCTACACCTTC
-	14	TRBV10-3	TRBJ2-7	few	CAISERSAGYEQYF	TGTGCCATCAGTGAAAGGAGTGCAGGCTACGAGCAGTACTTC
-	13	TRBV4-2	TRBJ2-7	-	CASSLSGDYEQYF	TGTGCCAGCAGCTTGTCTGGGGACTACGAGCAGTACTTC
TRBD1	15	TRBV7-2	TRBJ2-1	-	CASSSGQGMGNEQFF	TGTGCCAGCAGCTCCGGACAGGGGATGGGCAATGAGCAGTTCTTC
-	13	TRBV19	TRBJ1-5	-	CASMGRGNQPQHF	TGTGCCAGTATGGGACGCGGGAATCAGCCCCAGCATTTT
-	18	TRBV11-2	TRBJ2-1	-	CASSLVFFGSGSDNEQFF	TGTGCCAGCAGCTTAGTTTTTTTCGGGTCAGGGTCTGACAATGAGCAGTTCTTC
-	12	TRBV12-5	TRBJ1-1	few	CASVVGNTEAFF	TGTGCTAGTGTGGTGGGGAACACTGAAGCTTTCTTT
-	12	TRBV28	TRBJ2-5	once	CASSLSGETQYF	TGTGCCAGCAGTTTATCAGGGGAGACCCAGTACTTC
TRBD1	13	TRBV27	TRBJ1-2	-	CASRDTGEVGYTF	TGTGCCAGCAGGGATACAGGGGAGGTTGGCTACACCTTC
TRBD2	17	TRBV11-2	TRBJ2-5	-	CASSRTLLAGSQETQYF	TGTGCCAGCAGCCGGACCTTACTAGCGGGGAGCCAAGAGACCCAGTACTTC
-	12	TRBV6-6	TRBJ2-2	-	CASNVHTGELFF	TGTGCCAGCAACGTCCACACCGGGGAGCTGTTTTTT
-	14	TRBV5-1	TRBJ1-1	few	CASSWVQGSGEAFF	TGCGCCAGCAGCTGGGTACAGGGATCTGGTGAAGCTTTCTTT
TRBD2	17	TRBV27	TRBJ2-1	-	CASSSDPGLAGYNEQFF	TGTGCCAGCAGTTCCGACCCCGGACTAGCGGGGTACAATGAGCAGTTCTTC
TRBD1	15	TRBV10-3	TRBJ1-5	-	CAISTGGGKGQPQHF	TGTGCCATCAGTACAGGGGGTGGCAAAGGTCAGCCCCAGCATTTT
TRBD1	15	TRBV5-1	TRBJ1-1	-	CASSRGQGTNTEAFF	TGCGCCAGCAGTCGGGGACAGGGGACGAACACTGAAGCTTTCTTT
-	15	TRBV4-1	TRBJ2-7	-	CASSHEDQGPYEQYF	TGCGCCAGCAGCCATGAGGACCAAGGCCCCTACGAGCAGTACTTC
-	15	TRBV30	TRBJ1-6	-	CACFRGYSYNSPLHF	TGTGCCTGCTTCAGGGGTTACTCCTATAATTCACCCCTCCACTTT
-	16	TRBV28	TRBJ1-5	-	CASSLEGFHSNQPQHF	TGTGCCAGCAGTTTAGAGGGGTTTCATAGCAATCAGCCCCAGCATTTT